Following are 21 T cell receptor beta chains from one sample sequenced in a study of shared clonotypes between healthy human individuals. Profiled with immunoSEQ multiplex PCR; TCRdb holds only in-frame clones, not every one. The sample has some 980,000 clones; approximately 80% are singletons. Sequences were obtained from memory CD4+ T cells sorted from blood. The subset was: CD45RA-negative fraction. The receptors shown here come from a man between 18 and 35 years old in good health.

This chain links TRBV30 with TRBJ1-1; 7 bases align to TRBD1. The CDR3 is made up of 15 amino acids. Looked up from germline, CDR1 is GTSNPN and CDR2 is SVGIG (reference sequence). V lost 4 bases and J lost 4; bases outside the gene matches: 12. CDR3 in amino acids: CAWTPRGGRGTEAFF. DNA of the CDR3: TGTGCCTGGACCCCCCGAGGGGGCAGGGGCACTGAAGCTTTCTTT.

The chain combines TRBV6-4 with TRBJ2-2, with TRBD2 matching 14 bases. This CDR3 comprises 18 residues. From germline, CDR1 is MRHNA and CDR2 SNTAGT. V shed 4 bases and J 4 bases; nucleotides not matched to a gene: 8. DNA of the CDR3: TGTGCCAGCAGTGCGGGACTAGCGGGAGACGGTATCACCGGGGAGCTGTTTTTT. Encoded protein: CASSAGLAGDGITGELFF.

The V gene is TRBV7-9, the J gene TRBJ2-7; 8 bases match TRBD2. Germline assignment: CDR1 SEHNR and CDR2 FQNEAQ (reference sequence). V lost 1 base, J lost 2 bases, and 1 base stayed unmatched. The CDR3 spans 14 residues. The CDR3 region is CASSLGGRTYEQYF. CDR3 DNA sequence: TGTGCCAGCAGCTTAGGCGGGAGGACCTACGAGCAGTACTTC.

This chain links TRBV27 with TRBJ2-7, with 8 bases that match TRBD1. The CDR3 consists of 15 residues. V shed 5 bases, J shed 6 bases, and the junction held 12 bases outside the gene matches. Looked up from germline, CDR1 is MNHEY and CDR2 is SMNVEV (reference sequence). DNA of the CDR3: TGTGCCAGCAGTGCAATGGGACAGGTCAATCTCGAGCAGTACTTC. This gives the protein CASSAMGQVNLEQYF.

The chain uses TRBV4-3 and TRBJ2-5; 10 bases line up with TRBD1. V shed 0 bases and J 4 bases; nucleotides not matched to a gene: 8. Germline V gives CDR1 LGHNA, CDR2 YSLEER. The CDR3 totals 17 residues. CDR3 DNA: TGCGCCAGCAGCCAAGATCCGTCTGGGACAGGGGTAGAGACCCAGTACTTC. Translated, it gives CASSQDPSGTGVETQYF.

The chain uses TRBV30 and TRBJ2-3; D gene ambiguous. CDR3 length equals 12 residues. CDR1 is GTSNPN and CDR2 is SVGIG in the germline V gene (reference sequence). Trimming took off 8 bases at V and 5 bases at J, with 14 bases between the two ends. CDR3 in amino acids: CADGRHGDTQYF. The CDR3 DNA is TGTGCCGACGGCAGGCACGGAGATACGCAGTATTTT.

This rearrangement joins TRBV6-5 to TRBJ1-1, with D hard to call. Per the germline V gene, CDR1 is MNHEY and CDR2 is SVGAGI. The CDR3 is 13 residues long. V was pared by 7 bases and J by 0 bases, with 9 bases between. CDR3 nucleotides: TGTGCCAGCAATGAAAGGATGAACACTGAAGCTTTCTTT. Its protein product is CASNERMNTEAFF.

The chain couples TRBV15 to TRBJ1-2, with TRBD1 matching over 8 bases. V lost 1 base to trimming and J lost 0 bases; unmatched junction nucleotides: 4. Germline V lookup: CDR1 LNHNV, CDR2 YYDKDF (reference sequence). This CDR3 comprises 16 residues. The CDR3 loop reads CATSRGQGTSNYGYTF. CDR3 bases: TGTGCCACCAGCAGAGGACAGGGGACCTCTAACTATGGCTACACCTTC.

With regard to this clone: Its ends do not fully match the called genes, so a read error is possible. V usage is TRBV7-9 and J usage is TRBJ2-7; D call uncertain. The CDR3 covers 16 residues. Germline loops: CDR1 SEHNR, CDR2 FQNEAQ (reference sequence). CDR3 sequence (DNA): TGCGCCAGCAGCCAAGGAACGCAGCTTTGGGTCTACGAGCAGTACTTC. Translation gives CASSQGTQLWVYEQYF.

The V and J genes are TRBV5-1 and TRBJ2-7; the D call may be TRBD1 or TRBD2 (6 bases each). V dropped 0 bases and J dropped 2 bases, with 15 bases sitting between them. Germline-derived CDR1 and CDR2 are SGHRS and YFSETQ. The CDR3 runs to 16 residues. The CDR3 DNA sequence: TGCGCCAGCAGCTTGGTGGGGGGCGCAGTCCCCTACGAGCAGTACTTC. Residues: CASSLVGGAVPYEQYF.

The chain combines TRBV28 with TRBJ1-3; TRBD1 agrees at 7 bases. Germline CDR1 is MDHEN and CDR2 is SYDVKM. The CDR3 is made up of 17 amino acids. V lost 5 bases and J lost 0; bases outside the gene matches: 10. DNA for the CDR3: TGTGCCAGCAGTCGGCCGGGACAGTTGAGCTCTGGAAACACCATATATTTT. Protein product: CASSRPGQLSSGNTIYF. Full variable domain (rest looked up from reference TRBV28 and TRBJ1-3): DVKVTQSSRYLVKRTGEKVFLECVQDMDHENMFWYRQDPGLGLRLIYFSYDVKMKEKGDIPEGYSVSREKKERFSLILESASTNQTSMYLCASSRPGQLSSGNTIYFGEGSWLTVV.

The chain joins TRBV6-4 to TRBJ1-2, with 8 bases lining up with TRBD1. Germline trimming cut 4 bases from V and 13 bases from J; bases unmatched to any gene: 5. Per the germline V gene, CDR1 is MRHNA and CDR2 is SNTAGT. The CDR3 is made up of 11 amino acids. CDR3: CASSAGQGVTF. The CDR3 DNA reads TGTGCCAGCAGTGCCGGACAGGGAGTCACCTTC.

This clone showed up just once. The rearrangement links TRBV6-1 to TRBJ1-5, with D perhaps TRBD1 (6 bases). The CDR3 is 13 residues long. The V end lost 7 bases, the J end lost 2 bases, and 9 bases lay between the germline ends. Germline V CDR1 and CDR2: MNHNS, SASEGT. The CDR3 bases are TGTGCCAGCACCGCAGGGGGCAATCAGCCCCAGCATTTT. Translation: CASTAGGNQPQHF.

The CDR3: CASSLGGGVLPSYEQYF. The CDR3 DNA is TGTGCCAGCAGCTTGGGAGGGGGGGTATTACCGTCCTACGAGCAGTACTTC. This sequence joins TRBV5-4 and TRBJ2-7, with D perhaps matching TRBD2 (7 bases). Trimming removed 0 bases at V and 1 base at J, with 17 bases between. The CDR3 sequence is 17 residues long. CDR1 is SGHNT and CDR2 is YYREEE in the germline V gene (reference sequence).

The chain employs TRBV10-1 and TRBJ2-3, with D unclear. The germline V gene encodes CDR1 WNHNN and CDR2 SYGVQD (reference sequence). The V and J ends lost 2 bases and 2 bases respectively, with 8 bases between them. The CDR3 runs to 14 residues. The CDR3 sequence: CASSEARPTDTQYF. The CDR3 coding sequence is TGCGCCAGCAGTGAGGCTAGACCCACAGATACGCAGTATTTT.

The chain couples TRBV6-6 to TRBJ2-1; 9 bases agree with TRBD1. Trimming at V came to 6 bases and at J to 3 bases, leaving 3 bases not matched to a gene. CDR1 MNHNY and CDR2 SVGAGI come from the germline V gene (reference sequence). CDR3 size: 14 residues. The CDR3 DNA reads as TGTGCCAGCAGCAGGGACAGGGTCTACAATGAGCAGTTCTTC. Its protein product is CASSRDRVYNEQFF.

The chain has TRBV29-1 and TRBJ1-1; D perhaps matches TRBD1 (6 bases). CDR1 and CDR2 from the germline V gene are SQVTM and ANQGSEA. The CDR3 is made up of 13 amino acids. V gave up 6 bases and J gave up 1 base, with 12 bases separating them. The CDR3 nucleotides read TGCAGCGTAGACAGGTCTCGGAACACTGAAGCTTTCTTT. This codes for CSVDRSRNTEAFF.

The chain links TRBV11-2 to TRBJ2-4; 9 bases line up with TRBD2. Germline V CDR1 and CDR2: SGHAT, FQNNGV. V gave up 3 bases and J gave up 9 bases; unmatched junction bases: 12. The CDR3 runs to 16 residues. CDR3 sequence: CASSFSGEGLAAIQYF. In DNA form, the CDR3 reads TGTGCCAGCAGCTTCTCCGGGGAGGGACTAGCCGCCATTCAGTACTTC. Using reference TRBV11-2 and TRBJ2-4 for the parts outside the CDR3, the full variable domain is EAGVAQSPRYKIIEKRQSVAFWCNPISGHATLYWYQQILGQGPKLLIQFQNNGVVDDSQLPKDRFSAERLKGVDSTLKIQPAKLEDSAVYLCASSFSGEGLAAIQYFGAGTRLSVL.

This clone was observed at least ten times. J is TRBJ1-1 and V is TRBV10-3, with TRBD1 as a possible D gene (6 bases). Germline CDR1 ENHRY, CDR2 SYGVKD. The CDR3 sequence is 13 residues long. Trimming removed 6 bases at V and 0 bases at J, with 8 bases between. DNA for the CDR3: TGTGCCATCAGCGCAGGGGTGAACACTGAAGCTTTCTTT. This codes for CAISAGVNTEAFF.

The chain joins TRBV11-2 to TRBJ2-3; 11 bases line up with TRBD2. Germline trimming cut 4 bases from V and 4 bases from J; bases unmatched to any gene: 4. The CDR3 consists of 15 residues. Germline V gives CDR1 SGHAT, CDR2 FQNNGV. CDR3 sequence: CASSSGLAGSDTQYF. CDR3 sequence (DNA): TGTGCCAGCAGCTCCGGACTAGCGGGTTCAGATACGCAGTATTTT.

The chain uses TRBV6-1 and TRBJ1-6, with a weak D call TRBD1 (5 bases). The V gene's germline CDR1 is MNHNS and CDR2 SASEGT. Between the trimmed V and J ends, which lost 3 bases and 9 bases, there was a span of 18 bases. The CDR3 extends over 16 amino acids. The CDR3 is CASSDGGHIWGSPLHF. DNA for the CDR3: TGTGCCAGCAGTGATGGAGGACACATCTGGGGTTCACCCCTCCACTTT.